Listed below are T cell receptor beta chains from one sample, sequenced in a study of T cells after yellow fever vaccination. MiXCR was run by TCRdb on the 5' RACE reads, yielding one entry per CDR3 protein. The repertoire holds about 310,000 distinct CDR3 sequences, with about 3.5% as singletons. Sequenced material: PBMCs, taken on the day of the yellow fever booster vaccination. These receptors were obtained from a man younger than 35 who received the YFV17D yellow fever vaccine. The CDR3 runs from the conserved cysteine through the conserved F or W. A D gene is named only where the DNA matches it firmly.

d_call	v_call	j_call	cdr3_aa
.	TRBV12-3/TRBV12-4	TRBJ1-2	CASSYLPVTFVASASGYGYTF
.	TRBV4-3	TRBJ2-4	CASSQDGGVAKNIQYF
TRBD1	TRBV28	TRBJ2-2	CASSSRQGSTGELFF
.	TRBV5-1	TRBJ1-5	CASSEQGPDPQHF
.	TRBV6-1	TRBJ1-5	CASSQSPGRNQPQHF
.	TRBV2	TRBJ2-3	CASSERAGISTPSTDTQYF
TRBD2	TRBV7-2	TRBJ2-3	CASSSYSGGLTDTQYF
TRBD2	TRBV6-4	TRBJ2-3	CASISVTSGGQEDTQYF
.	TRBV7-2	TRBJ2-1	CASSPGGQPYNEQFF
.	TRBV29-1	TRBJ2-1	CSVEGDLSSYNEQFF
.	TRBV28	TRBJ2-1	CASSFFGFPNEQFF
TRBD2	TRBV7-2	TRBJ2-3	CASSRTSGGAADTQYF
TRBD2	TRBV5-1	TRBJ2-3	CASRPGLASPSTDTQYF
.	TRBV29-1	TRBJ2-5	CSVDRRQETQYF
.	TRBV19	TRBJ2-4	CAGTLRRKNIQYF
.	TRBV7-2	TRBJ1-4	CASSLVEEKLFF
.	TRBV5-1	TRBJ2-5	CASSSGPAETQYF
.	TRBV28	TRBJ1-3	CASSLTWRLSGNTIYF
TRBD1	TRBV4-3	TRBJ2-6	CASSQHIDRGVAGANVLTF
.	TRBV10-2	TRBJ1-2	CASSESYGTRVYGYTF
.	TRBV7-2	TRBJ2-3	CASSGTRDGGTDTQYF
.	TRBV7-2	TRBJ2-5	CASIFRGARTQYF
TRBD2	TRBV12-5	TRBJ2-3	CASGSEVREEYF
.	TRBV5-1	TRBJ1-4	CASSLRTAGEKLFF
TRBD2	TRBV6-6	TRBJ2-7	CASSGGLAGLGEQYF
.	TRBV6-4	TRBJ2-3	CASSDSASTDTQYF
.	TRBV7-2	TRBJ2-3	CASSLAVTDTQYF
.	TRBV6-4	TRBJ1-2	CASKHQGFGPYGYTF
.	TRBV6-5	TRBJ1-6	CASRVDRYMGGSPLHF
.	TRBV5-1	TRBJ1-1	CASSVTGTGTEAFF
TRBD2	TRBV5-1	TRBJ2-5	CASSFDVAGRQETQYF
.	TRBV20-1	TRBJ2-1	CSAKTLYAPGTSNGNEQFF
TRBD1	TRBV27	TRBJ1-2	CASSHRQGANYGYTF
TRBD1	TRBV11-2	TRBJ2-3	CASSWTGAGDTQYF
.	TRBV4-1	TRBJ1-5	CASSHRLGGGSGSNQPQHF
TRBD2	TRBV20-1	TRBJ2-5	CSARPLLAGLSETQYF
TRBD1	TRBV27	TRBJ2-1	CASSGSGQGYGEQFF
TRBD1	TRBV5-1	TRBJ1-6	CASKQGNSPLHF
TRBD2	TRBV4-3	TRBJ2-3	CASSQTPSSGGPQYF
.	TRBV20-1	TRBJ1-6	CSASDPGLENSPLHF
TRBD1	TRBV4-2	TRBJ1-2	CASSQEGGSYGYTF
.	TRBV12-3/TRBV12-4	TRBJ1-5	CASSLANNLKGYSNQPQHF